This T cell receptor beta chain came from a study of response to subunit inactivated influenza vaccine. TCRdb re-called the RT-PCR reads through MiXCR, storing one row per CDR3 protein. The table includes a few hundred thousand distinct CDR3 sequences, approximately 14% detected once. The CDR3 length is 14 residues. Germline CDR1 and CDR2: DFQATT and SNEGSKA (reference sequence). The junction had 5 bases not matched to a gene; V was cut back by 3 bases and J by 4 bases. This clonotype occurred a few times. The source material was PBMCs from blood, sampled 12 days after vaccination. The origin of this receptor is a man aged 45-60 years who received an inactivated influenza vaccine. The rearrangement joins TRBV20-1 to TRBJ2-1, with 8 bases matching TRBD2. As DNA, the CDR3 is TGCAGTGCTAGTTTCGCGGGAGGTTACAATGAGCAGTTCTTC. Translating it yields CSASFAGGYNEQFF.